The next 31 T cell receptor beta chains were all read from a single sample in a study of blood T cell repertoires in COVID-19. Data came from immunoSEQ multiplex PCR; TCRdb stores just in-frame clones and leaves some out. The data contain tens of thousands of clones, more than 70% of them singletons. Material: peripheral blood. The receptors derive from a human donor in a cohort sampled during active COVID-19.

The chain links TRBV9 to TRBJ1-3, with 10 bases matching TRBD1. V lost 4 bases and J lost 0; bases outside the gene matches: 13. The V gene's germline CDR1 is SGDLS and CDR2 YYNGEE. CDR3 length: 19 residues. The DNA of the CDR3 is TGTGCCAGCAGCATCCGACAGGGGGCTTTGGACCCCTCTGGAAACACCATATATTTT. It codes for CASSIRQGALDPSGNTIYF.

This chain connects TRBV19 to TRBJ1-4; 8 bases are shared with TRBD1. Germline values: CDR1 LNHDA, CDR2 SQIVND (reference sequence). The CDR3 runs to 14 residues. The junction had 9 bases not matched to a gene; V was cut back by 7 bases and J by 8 bases. The CDR3: CASIVQGGSEKLFF. The CDR3 DNA reads as TGTGCCAGTATAGTACAGGGGGGTTCCGAAAAACTGTTTTTT.

DNA of the CDR3: TGTGCCAGCTCTCAACGTCCCCGGGACTTTGGGACTGAAGCTTTCTTT. It translates to CASSQRPRDFGTEAFF. V gene TRBV18 combines with J gene TRBJ1-1, with D tentatively TRBD1 (5 bases). Per the germline V gene, CDR1 is KGHSH and CDR2 is LQKENI. This CDR3 spans 16 amino acids. V was clipped by 6 bases and J by 5 bases, with 22 bases between them. The whole variable domain, filled in from reference TRBV18 and TRBJ1-1, reads NAGVMQNPRHLVRRRGQEARLRCSPMKGHSHVYWYRQLPEEGLKFMVYLQKENIIDESGMPKERFSAEFPKEGPSILRIQQVVRGDSAAYFCASSQRPRDFGTEAFFGQGTRLTVV.

This sequence joins TRBV30 and TRBJ2-3, with 9 bases lining up with TRBD2. The V segment lost 1 base and the J segment 0 bases; nucleotides outside the gene matches: 2. CDR3 length equals 15 residues. CDR1 is GTSNPN, CDR2 SVGIG, per germline (reference sequence). CDR3 DNA: TGTGCCTGGAGTGGGAGCGGGGGGAGCACAGATACGCAGTATTTT. Translation gives CAWSGSGGSTDTQYF.

The V call is TRBV4-1, the J call TRBJ1-4, with no clear D. The CDR3 has 14 residues. Between the trimmed V and J ends, which lost 7 bases and 8 bases, there was a span of 17 bases. Germline V lookup: CDR1 MGHRA, CDR2 YSYEKL. Here the CDR3 DNA reads TGCGCCAGCACTCAGGCTGCAGTTGGGGAAAAACTGTTTTTT. The encoded protein is CASTQAAVGEKLFF.

The rearrangement uses TRBV18 and TRBJ1-1, with D unclear. Trimming took off 3 bases at V and 1 base at J, with 12 bases between the two ends. The CDR3 has 15 residues. Germline V gene sequence: CDR1 KGHSH, CDR2 LQKENI. CDR3 bases: TGTGCCAGCTCACCCTTAACGGCAGGGAACACTGAAGCTTTCTTT. Translation gives CASSPLTAGNTEAFF.

The V and J genes are TRBV19 and TRBJ2-2, with TRBD2 identical over 8 bases. The CDR3 is 18 residues long. Looked up from germline, CDR1 is LNHDA and CDR2 is SQIVND (reference sequence). The ends lost 3 bases at V and 0 bases at J; junction bases unmatched: 9. CDR3 residues: CASSMGLGRGANTGELFF. The CDR3 bases are TGTGCCAGTAGTATGGGGCTAGGGCGGGGGGCGAACACCGGGGAGCTGTTTTTT.

The chain joins TRBV30 to TRBJ1-2; the match to TRBD1 covers 11 bases. The germline V gene has CDR1 GTSNPN and CDR2 SVGIG (reference sequence). This CDR3 has 13 residues. The V segment lost 2 bases and the J segment 10 bases; nucleotides outside the gene matches: 6. CDR3 in amino acids: CAWSTRTGGDYTF. CDR3 nucleotides: TGTGCCTGGAGTACACGGACAGGGGGCGACTACACCTTC.

The chain joins TRBV11-2 to TRBJ1-5; 7 positions agree with TRBD1. The CDR3 sequence is 14 residues long. The V gene end was trimmed by 5 bases and the J gene end by 3 bases; junction bases not matched to a gene: 4. The germline V gene encodes CDR1 SGHAT and CDR2 FQNNGV. The CDR3 sequence: CASSTGQTNQPQHF. The CDR3 bases are TGTGCCAGCAGCACGGGACAGACCAATCAGCCCCAGCATTTT.

This clone was observed a single time. The rearrangement links TRBV7-2 to TRBJ1-2, with 8 nucleotides matching TRBD1. Germline-derived CDR1 and CDR2 are SGHTA and FQGNSA. The trim removed 4 bases at V and 6 bases at J, leaving 4 bases unmatched. The length of the CDR3 is 13 residues. The CDR3 sequence is CASSWGTGDGYTF. CDR3 in DNA: TGTGCCAGCAGCTGGGGGACAGGTGATGGCTACACCTTC. The complete variable domain, with remaining parts taken from reference TRBV7-2 and TRBJ1-2, reads GAGVSQSPSNKVTEKGKDVELRCDPISGHTALYWYRQSLGQGLEFLIYFQGNSAPDKSGLPSDRFSAERTGGSVSTLTIQRTQQEDSAVYLCASSWGTGDGYTFGSGTRLTVV.

This clone came up a few times. The chain has TRBV7-3 and TRBJ2-7, with 9 positions matching TRBD2. Germline V gene data show CDR1 as SGHTA and CDR2 as FQGTGA. J was trimmed by 3 bases and V by 6 bases; bases with no gene match: 9. The CDR3 spans 15 residues. Here the CDR3 DNA reads TGTGCCAGCAGTCTTAGCGGGGGCCCTCTCTACGAGCAGTACTTC. Its protein product is CASSLSGGPLYEQYF.

This clone was picked up a small number of times. The CDR3 spells CASSPGGLAGDNEQFF. CDR3 nucleotide sequence: TGTGCCAGCAGCCCGGGGGGTCTAGCGGGAGATAATGAGCAGTTCTTC. This chain joins TRBV5-4 and TRBJ2-1; TRBD2 aligns across 10 bases. This CDR3 is 16 amino acids long. Germline V gives CDR1 SGHNT, CDR2 YYREEE (reference sequence). The trim removed 4 bases at V and 7 bases at J, leaving 11 bases unmatched.

This sequence joins TRBV7-2 and TRBJ1-1; D uncertain. Trimming pared 2 bases from V and 3 bases from J, leaving 10 bases between. This CDR3 spans 14 amino acids. Germline lookup yields CDR1 SGHTA and CDR2 FQGNSA. CDR3 in DNA: TGTGCCAGCAGCTTAATAACGGGATACACTGAAGCTTTCTTT. Residues: CASSLITGYTEAFF.

The J gene is TRBJ2-5, the V gene TRBV11-2; D may be TRBD1 (5 bases). The V and J ends lost 2 bases and 7 bases respectively, with 14 bases between them. The germline V gene has CDR1 SGHAT and CDR2 FQNNGV. This CDR3 is 14 amino acids long. CDR3 amino acids: CASSLRQGLGTQYF. The CDR3 DNA follows: TGTGCCAGCAGCTTAAGGCAGGGCCTGGGGACCCAGTACTTC.

The chain joins TRBV7-8 to TRBJ2-5; TRBD2 agrees at 14 bases. The CDR3 consists of 17 residues. V trimming: 5 bases; J trimming: 5 bases; junction bases outside the gene matches: 10. Germline CDR1 SGHVS, CDR2 FQNEAQ. The CDR3 is CASSVTSGGARKETQYF. For the CDR3, the DNA is TGTGCCAGCAGCGTGACTAGCGGGGGGGCGAGGAAGGAGACCCAGTACTTC.

The chain recombines TRBV2 with TRBJ2-1; 7 nucleotides align to TRBD2. The CDR3 totals 14 residues. Germline V gene lookup returns CDR1 SNHLY and CDR2 FYNNEI. V trimming: 7 bases; J trimming: 0 bases; junction bases outside the gene matches: 3. CDR3 amino acids: CASTGGSSYNEQFF. In nucleotides, the CDR3 is TGTGCCAGCACTGGCGGGAGCTCCTACAATGAGCAGTTCTTC.

This clone was observed once. The chain joins TRBV10-3 to TRBJ2-5; TRBD1 aligns across 10 bases. Germline trimming cut 6 bases from V and 1 base from J; bases unmatched to any gene: 2. Germline lookup yields CDR1 ENHRY and CDR2 SYGVKD. This CDR3 has 14 amino acids. The CDR3 DNA reads as TGTGCCATCAGGAGGACAGGGGGCCAAGAGACCCAGTACTTC. It specifies CAIRRTGGQETQYF.

This chain links TRBV7-9 with TRBJ1-4, with TRBD1 matching 9 bases. The trim removed 6 bases at V and 4 bases at J, leaving 9 bases unmatched. CDR3 length: 16 amino acids. Germline CDR1 SEHNR, CDR2 FQNEAQ (reference sequence). In nucleotides, the CDR3 is TGTGCCAGCAGTAACTGGGGACAGGGAATTAATGAAAAACTGTTTTTT. As protein: CASSNWGQGINEKLFF.

The table lists this clone with a few counts. CDR3 region: CASKLAGVGEQFF. The CDR3 DNA follows: TGCGCCTCTAAACTAGCGGGAGTGGGTGAGCAGTTCTTC. The rearrangement uses TRBV10-2 and TRBJ2-1; 11 positions agree with TRBD2. The CDR3 covers 13 residues. J gave up 9 bases and V 11 bases, and 9 bases lay outside the gene matches. CDR1 is WSHSY and CDR2 is SAAADI in the germline V gene.

The V and J genes are TRBV7-8 and TRBJ2-5; the match to TRBD2 covers 12 bases. The trim removed 4 bases at V and 5 bases at J, leaving 8 bases unmatched. Per the germline V gene, CDR1 is SGHVS and CDR2 is FQNEAQ. The CDR3 is made up of 16 amino acids. The CDR3 is CASSSRRLAGEETQYF. The CDR3, as DNA: TGTGCCAGCAGCTCCCGGAGACTAGCGGGAGAGGAGACCCAGTACTTC. Using reference TRBV7-8 and TRBJ2-5 for the parts outside the CDR3, the full variable domain is GAGVSQSPRYKVAKRGQDVALRCDPISGHVSLFWYQQALGQGPEFLTYFQNEAQLDKSGLPSDRFFAERPEGSVSTLKIQRTQQEDSAVYLCASSSRRLAGEETQYFGPGTRLLVL.

The chain has TRBV28 and TRBJ2-5; 9 bases fit TRBD1. The CDR3 consists of 16 residues. Germline loops: CDR1 MDHEN, CDR2 SYDVKM. With V trimmed by 7 bases and J by 5 bases, 14 bases remained unmatched. CDR3 coding DNA: TGTGCCAGCATCAAGGCAGGACAGGGGATTAGTGAGACCCAGTACTTC. Protein sequence: CASIKAGQGISETQYF.

The rearrangement links TRBV19 to TRBJ1-5; D not certain. The CDR3 has 18 residues. Germline assignment: CDR1 LNHDA and CDR2 SQIVND (reference sequence). The V gene lost 5 bases and the J gene lost 4 bases, with 24 bases spanning the gap. In DNA form, the CDR3 reads TGTGCCAGTAGTCCCCTAAACGGGGTAGGAAGACGAAATCAGCCCCAGCATTTT. This gives the protein CASSPLNGVGRRNQPQHF. Based on the CDR3 plus reference TRBV19 and TRBJ1-5, the full variable domain is DGGITQSPKYLFRKEGQNVTLSCEQNLNHDAMYWYRQDPGQGLRLIYYSQIVNDFQKGDIAEGYSVSREKKESFPLTVTSAQKNPTAFYLCASSPLNGVGRRNQPQHFGDGTRLSIL.

This rearrangement joins TRBV18 to TRBJ2-2, with a possible D match to TRBD1 (5 bases). CDR1 is KGHSH and CDR2 is LQKENI in the germline V gene. The germline V and J ends were trimmed by 6 bases and 3 bases, with 17 bases remaining between them. There are 16 residues in the CDR3. The CDR3 loop reads CASSPTRGAYTGELFF. As DNA, the CDR3 is TGTGCCAGCTCTCCAACAAGGGGTGCCTACACCGGGGAGCTGTTTTTT.

This clone turned up a few times. V usage is TRBV25-1 and J usage is TRBJ2-7; D is uncertain. The CDR3 runs 12 residues. Germline V gives CDR1 MGHDK, CDR2 SYGVNS. V was clipped by 6 bases and J by 3 bases, with 9 bases between them. Written as DNA, the CDR3 is TGTGCCAGCAGGAGGAACATCTACGAGCAGTACTTC. It translates to CASRRNIYEQYF.

The V and J genes are TRBV29-1 and TRBJ2-7; 9 bases map to TRBD1. The CDR3 extends over 14 amino acids. The V segment lost 5 bases and the J segment 3 bases; nucleotides outside the gene matches: 8. CDR1 and CDR2 (germline): SQVTM, ANQGSEA. The CDR3 bases are TGCAGCGTTCTGGACAGGGGAACTCACTACGAGCAGTACTTC. Translated, it gives CSVLDRGTHYEQYF.

V gene TRBV4-3 combines with J gene TRBJ2-2; TRBD2 agrees at 9 bases. Germline loops: CDR1 LGHNA, CDR2 YSLEER. This CDR3 is built from 16 residues. The V and J ends lost 1 base and 2 bases, in that order; junction bases with no gene match: 2. CDR3 nucleotides: TGCGCCAGCAGCCAAGGGACTAGCGCAAACACCGGGGAGCTGTTTTTT. Protein: CASSQGTSANTGELFF.

This chain joins TRBV11-3 and TRBJ2-2; D uncertain. Trimming took 2 bases from V and 0 from J, leaving 4 bases between them. Germline-derived CDR1 and CDR2 are SGHNT and YENEEA. The CDR3 loop spans 14 amino acids. The DNA of the CDR3 is TGTGCCAGCAGCTTATTTACGAACACCGGGGAGCTGTTTTTT. It specifies CASSLFTNTGELFF.

This clone was observed a single time. The V call is TRBV11-2, the J call TRBJ2-7; no reliable D call. CDR3 length equals 13 residues. Germline CDR1 and CDR2: SGHAT and FQNNGV. Trimming removed 2 bases from V and 2 bases from J, with 7 bases in between. The DNA for the CDR3 is TGTGCCAGCAGCTTAACGGGTACCTACGAGCAGTACTTC. Protein: CASSLTGTYEQYF.

The chain joins TRBV6-5 to TRBJ1-1, with D hard to call. CDR3 length: 15 amino acids. The germline CDR1 and CDR2 sequences are MNHEY and SVGAGI. The V and J ends lost 0 bases and 0 bases respectively, with 8 bases between them. CDR3 protein: CASSYSPELNTEAFF. In DNA form, the CDR3 reads TGTGCCAGCAGTTACTCCCCGGAGCTGAACACTGAAGCTTTCTTT.

V and J are TRBV3-1 (or the pseudogene TRBV3-2) and TRBJ1-2, with unresolved D. Germline-derived CDR1 and CDR2 are LGHDT and YNNKEL (reference sequence). V was shortened by 4 bases and J by 1 base, with 7 bases between the two germline ends. The CDR3 spans 13 residues. In DNA, the CDR3 is TGTGCCAGCAGCCCGCCAGATAACTATGGCTACACCTTC. This translates into CASSPPDNYGYTF.

CDR3 DNA sequence: TGCGCCAGCAGTGAGCGCGATCGAAACACAGATACGCAGTATTTT. It encodes CASSERDRNTDTQYF. The rearrangement uses TRBV10-1 and TRBJ2-3; D unresolved. The CDR3 is 15 residues long. The germline CDR1 and CDR2 sequences are WNHNN and SYGVQD (reference sequence). V shed 2 bases and J shed 2 bases, with 11 bases lying between them.